The table lists the clone carrying this T cell receptor (beta chain) with many counts. Its cognate antigen is unknown. It was with unique molecular identifiers that the TCRbeta library was prepared. Via MiXCR, TCRdb re-called the PCR reads, giving one row per CDR3 protein. This sample carries hundreds of thousands of distinct CDR3 sequences, less than 9% of them seen once, and the ten largest clones take nearly 6.5%. Per the germline V gene, CDR1 is SGHAT and CDR2 is FQDESV (reference sequence). The CDR3 length is 16 residues. J was trimmed by 4 bases and V by 3 bases; bases with no gene match: 5. The data belong to a study of T-cell reconstitution after alpha-beta-depleted transplantation in children. Study outcomes and limitations: A year had passed since transplant, and T-cell counts and diversity by then came mostly from newly produced T cells.

This sequence was found in a male patient aged 5 to 17 who had a stem cell transplant for acute lymphoblastic leukemia, so the T cells may come from the graft donor. J is TRBJ2-2 and V is TRBV11-1; the match to TRBD2 covers 10 bases. This specimen consisted of PBMCs, mostly from graft donor cells, obtained 180 days after TCRalphabeta/CD19-depleted stem cell transplant. CDR3 DNA sequence: TGTGCCAGCAGCTTCCCTAGCGGGGGCCTCACCGGGGAGCTGTTTTTT. It codes for CASSFPSGGLTGELFF.